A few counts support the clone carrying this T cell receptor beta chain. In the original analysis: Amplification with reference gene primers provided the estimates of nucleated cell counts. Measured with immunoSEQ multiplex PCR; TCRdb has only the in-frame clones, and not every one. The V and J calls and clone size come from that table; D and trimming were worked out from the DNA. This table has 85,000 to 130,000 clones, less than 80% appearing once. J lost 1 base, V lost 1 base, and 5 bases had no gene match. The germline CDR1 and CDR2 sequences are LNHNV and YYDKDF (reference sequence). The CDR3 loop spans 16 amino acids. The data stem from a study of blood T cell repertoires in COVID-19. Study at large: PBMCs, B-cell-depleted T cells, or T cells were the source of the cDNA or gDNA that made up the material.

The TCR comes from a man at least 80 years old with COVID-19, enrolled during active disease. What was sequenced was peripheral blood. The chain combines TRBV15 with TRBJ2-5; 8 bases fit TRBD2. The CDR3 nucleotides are TGTGCCACCAGCAGAGGGCTACTAGCGGCCCAAGAGACCCAGTACTTC. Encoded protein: CATSRGLLAAQETQYF.